The 10 T cell receptor beta chains given below trace back to one sample, sequenced in a study of cytomegalovirus exposure and HLA in healthy donors. Vbeta (60) and Jbeta (13) primers were used in the PCR. The table came from immunoSEQ multiplex PCR; TCRdb's copy has only in-frame clones and leaves some out. The sample has 150,000 to 200,000 clones, roughly 84% seen once. Sample: PBMCs. Receptor source: a girl under three years old in good health and CMV-seronegative.

The CDR3 DNA reads TGTGCCATGACAGGGACAGGGTATGACGAGCAGTACTTC. This gives the protein CAMTGTGYDEQYF. The rearrangement joins TRBV2 to TRBJ2-7; 9 bases line up with TRBD1. This CDR3 contains 13 residues. After removal of 10 bases from V and 5 bases from J, the junction contained 9 bases not matched to a gene. Germline CDR1 SNHLY, CDR2 FYNNEI.

As DNA, the CDR3 is TGTGCCAGCAGATCCCAACAGGGGGCATACGAGCAGTACTTC. Its protein product is CASRSQQGAYEQYF. The rearrangement uses TRBV27 and TRBJ2-7; 9 positions match TRBD1. Germline V gene lookup returns CDR1 MNHEY and CDR2 SMNVEV (reference sequence). Trimming removed 6 bases from V and 4 bases from J; junction bases left unmatched: 7. There are 14 residues in the CDR3.

The chain has TRBV4-1 and TRBJ2-7; possibly TRBD1 for D (6 bases). The germline gives CDR1 MGHRA, CDR2 YSYEKL. The CDR3 length is 14 residues. V gave up 0 bases and J gave up 4 bases, with 10 bases separating them. This CDR3 reads CASSQDRRGYEQYF. Here the CDR3 DNA reads TGCGCCAGCAGCCAAGATCGCAGGGGATACGAGCAGTACTTC.

CDR3 in amino acids: CASSLFTGGYGYTF. Written as DNA, the CDR3 is TGTGCCAGCAGCTTATTTACCGGTGGCTATGGCTACACCTTC. The rearrangement uses TRBV11-2 and TRBJ1-2; D unresolved. CDR3 length equals 14 residues. The germline V gene has CDR1 SGHAT and CDR2 FQNNGV. V dropped 2 bases and J dropped 4 bases, with 11 bases sitting between them.

In DNA, the CDR3 is TGTGCCAGCAGCTTTTCTGTACAGGGTCATGAAAAACTGTTTTTT. As protein: CASSFSVQGHEKLFF. The genes are TRBV5-6 and TRBJ1-4; D may be TRBD1 (6 bases). CDR1 is SGHDT, CDR2 YYEEEE, per germline. V was clipped by 2 bases and J by 6 bases, with 14 bases between them. CDR3 length equals 15 residues.

This clone appeared a few times. The sample has other DNA sequences that encode this CDR3 too. The V and J genes are TRBV5-1 and TRBJ2-1; TRBD2 aligns across 9 bases. Per germline, CDR1 SGHRS and CDR2 YFSETQ. V dropped 0 bases and J dropped 2; count of bases not matched to a gene: 3. This CDR3 contains 16 residues. The CDR3 loop is CASSLGSGSAYNEQFF. The CDR3 DNA is TGCGCCAGCAGCTTGGGTAGCGGGAGCGCCTACAATGAGCAGTTCTTC.

The rearrangement uses TRBV30 and TRBJ1-2; D gene unclear. Per the germline V gene, CDR1 is GTSNPN and CDR2 is SVGIG (reference sequence). This CDR3 region has 12 residues. DNA for the CDR3: TGTATCGGGTGGGCTGGAGGCTATGGCTACACCTTC. Protein: CIGWAGGYGYTF. Full variable domain (missing parts from reference TRBV30 and TRBJ1-2): SQTIHQWPATLVQPVGSPLSLECTVEGTSNPNLYWYRQAAGRGLQLLFYSVGIGQISSEVPQNLSASRPQDRQFILSSKKLLLSDSGFYLCIGWAGGYGYTFGSGTRLTVV.

The chain couples TRBV6-5 to TRBJ2-7, with 10 bases aligning to TRBD2. The CDR3 length is 13 residues. The germline V gene has CDR1 MNHEY and CDR2 SVGAGI. Trimming cost V 7 bases and J 2 bases; bases outside gene matches: 2. The CDR3 spells CASKSGRAYEQYF. CDR3 DNA sequence: TGTGCCAGCAAGAGCGGGAGGGCCTACGAGCAGTACTTC.

The chain links TRBV7-2 to TRBJ2-2; 7 nucleotides agree with TRBD1. The CDR3 runs to 19 residues. Germline loops: CDR1 SGHTA, CDR2 FQGNSA. After removal of 1 base from V and 6 bases from J, the junction contained 17 bases not matched to a gene. CDR3 sequence: CASSLEPRYGDSQAGELFF. DNA for the CDR3: TGTGCCAGCAGCTTAGAGCCCAGGTATGGGGACAGCCAAGCCGGGGAGCTGTTTTTT.

V is TRBV29-1 and J is TRBJ1-1, with 9 bases matching TRBD1. The CDR3 consists of 14 residues. The germline V gene has CDR1 SQVTM and CDR2 ANQGSEA. Trimming removed 4 bases from V and 6 bases from J; junction bases left unmatched: 9. CDR3 sequence reads: CSVGRDRVVAEAFF. The CDR3 DNA reads TGCAGCGTTGGGCGGGACAGGGTTGTTGCTGAAGCTTTCTTT.